The present entry profiles one TCR beta chain with its context. Its antigen is undetermined. The record originates from a study of T cell responses to AZD1222 COVID-19 vaccine. CDR3 size: 13 residues. Trimming cost V 6 bases and J 6 bases, with 14 bases left between them. Germline-derived CDR1 and CDR2 are MNHEY and SVGAGI. Libraries were prepared by immunoSEQ multiplex PCR; TCRdb keeps only in-frame clonotypes and omits some of them. Seen here are around 130,000 clones, approximately 93% observed once, and the top ten hold 0.91%. Points from the study as a whole: Most donors were white British and more were female, and clonal diversity was possibly underestimated. Seropositive status at baseline applied to only five or six AZD1222 recipients.

The origin of this receptor is an adult in good health. The gene calls are TRBV6-5 and TRBJ1-1, with a possible D match to TRBD1 (6 bases). The source material was peripheral blood, sampled on day 0 of AZD1222 vaccination. The CDR3 sequence: CASRPGEWAEAFF. CDR3 bases: TGTGCCAGCAGACCAGGGGAGTGGGCTGAAGCTTTCTTT.